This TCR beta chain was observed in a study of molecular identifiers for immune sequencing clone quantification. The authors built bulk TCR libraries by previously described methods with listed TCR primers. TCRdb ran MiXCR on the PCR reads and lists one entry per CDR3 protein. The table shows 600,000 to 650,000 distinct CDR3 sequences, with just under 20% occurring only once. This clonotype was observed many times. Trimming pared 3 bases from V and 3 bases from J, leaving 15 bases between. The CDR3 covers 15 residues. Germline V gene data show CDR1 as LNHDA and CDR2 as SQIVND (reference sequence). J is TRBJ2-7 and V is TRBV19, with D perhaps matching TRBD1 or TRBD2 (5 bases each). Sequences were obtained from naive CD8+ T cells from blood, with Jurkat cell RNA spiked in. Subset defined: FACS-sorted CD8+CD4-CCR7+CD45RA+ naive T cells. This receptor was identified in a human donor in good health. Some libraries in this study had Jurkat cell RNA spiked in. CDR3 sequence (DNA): TGTGCCAGTAGTATTTCAGGAGTTGGGGGCTACGAGCAGTACTTC. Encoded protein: CASSISGVGGYEQYF.